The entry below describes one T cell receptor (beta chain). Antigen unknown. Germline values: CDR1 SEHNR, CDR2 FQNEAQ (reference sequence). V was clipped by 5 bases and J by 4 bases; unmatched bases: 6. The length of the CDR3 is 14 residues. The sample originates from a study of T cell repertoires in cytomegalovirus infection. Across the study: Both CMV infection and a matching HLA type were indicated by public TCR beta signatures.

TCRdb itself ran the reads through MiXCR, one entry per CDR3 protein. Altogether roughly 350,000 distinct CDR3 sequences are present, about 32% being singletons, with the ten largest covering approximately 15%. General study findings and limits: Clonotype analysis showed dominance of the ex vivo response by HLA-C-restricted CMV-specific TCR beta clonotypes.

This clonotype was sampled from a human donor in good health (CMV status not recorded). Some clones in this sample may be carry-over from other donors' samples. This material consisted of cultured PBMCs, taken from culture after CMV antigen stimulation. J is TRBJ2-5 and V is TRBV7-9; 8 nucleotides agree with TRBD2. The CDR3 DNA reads TGTGCCAGCAGCCCCCCCGGGGGGGGAGAGACCCAGTACTTC. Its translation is CASSPPGGGETQYF.